This TCR beta chain stems from a study of vaccination and CD4 T cells after COVID-19. Study details: There were two doses of either BNT162b2 or mRNA-1273 vaccine given to participants. In culture, cells were exposed to overlapping spike peptides from SARS-CoV-2, HCoV-NL63, HCoV-OC43 and HCoV-229E.

Cultured CD4+ T-cell DNA underwent Oncomine TCR Beta short-read sequencing. TCRdb processed the PCR reads anew with MiXCR; each CDR3 protein has one entry. The table lists several thousand distinct CDR3 sequences, 55% to 70% of them singletons, with 20% to 25% in the top ten. Concerning this clonotype itself: Its antigen is unidentified.

Treatment meaning: roughly 10-day PBMC culture with coronavirus spike peptide pools or control peptides (ViraFEST assay). Wells contained 2 million or so PBMCs each, and these were cultured with about 9.1 IU/ml IL-2 and roughly 10 ug/ml peptide pools. Following culture for about ten days, CD4+ T cells were isolated by negative selection. The CDR3 sequence is 14 residues long. Trimming cost V 5 bases and J 6 bases, with 17 bases left between them. Germline V lookup: CDR1 SGHVS, CDR2 FQNEAQ. This chain joins TRBV7-8 and TRBJ2-7, with D tentatively TRBD2 (5 bases). Material for sequencing was CD4+ T cells from blood, cultured in vitro. The sequence came from a human donor who had recovered from COVID-19. The CDR3 coding sequence is TGTGCCAGCAGCAGCCTCTCGGCTAGCTCCGAGCAGTACTTC. This encodes CASSSLSASSEQYF.